Here is one T cell receptor beta chain with its context. After removal of 0 bases from V and 4 bases from J, the junction contained 3 bases not matched to a gene. The CDR3 is 15 amino acids. The germline CDR1 and CDR2 sequences are SGDLS and YYNGEE. The sample belongs to a study of control samples from healthy donors and cancer patients. Sequenced by immunoSEQ multiplex PCR; TCRdb stores in-frame clones only, minus some. This sample's table has under 200,000 clones. The source of this sequence is a woman in her twenties or thirties in good health. This chain links TRBV9 with TRBJ1-1; TRBD1 agrees at 10 bases. Sequencing input: blood. The CDR3, as DNA: TGTGCCAGCAGCGTAGGGGGACAGGGGATCACTGAAGCTTTCTTT. The encoded protein is CASSVGGQGITEAFF.